The entry below describes one T cell receptor beta chain. Its antigen is unknown. Qualities for individual bases were not recorded, and no much larger clone is one base off. The record originates from a study of T cells in Graves' hyperthyroidism and ophthalmopathy (dated by TCRdb to the late 2010s). Looking at the study overall: TCR V-J signatures able to tell the groups apart were searched for in a discovery cohort of 90 to 100 patients, of whom about 40 had Graves' ophthalmopathy and roughly 59 had stable Graves' hyperthyroidism. An independent validation cohort of under 20 hyperthyroidism patients and 17 patients who later progressed to ophthalmopathy tested prospective prediction of ophthalmopathy. The roughly 91 discovery patients were randomly split 7:3 into training and test sets. The study also compared thyroid tissue and blood T-cell repertoires from several Graves' hyperthyroidism patients. Once sampling was done, hyperthyroidism patients were given methimazole at a starting dose of 30 mg daily, whereas ophthalmopathy patients were given high-dose intravenous methylprednisolone. According to the paper, TCR Vbeta CDR3 sequencing was carried out on around 140 peripheral blood samples, which came from fewer than 50 ophthalmopathy, approximately 78 hyperthyroidism and around 17 progressor patients.

Stable Graves' hyperthyroidism was defined as the absence of progression to ophthalmopathy over 18 months of follow-up. Hyperthyroidism patients were newly diagnosed, had a disease duration of under 2 months, and were aged 18 to 65 years. Any patient with an uncontrolled infection, another autoimmune disease, pregnancy or lactation was excluded. Diagnoses relied on clinical symptoms, serum thyroxine and TRAb, thyroid ultrasound and orbital computed tomography. Trizol reagent was used to extract total RNA, and RNA quality was then checked on an Agilent 2100 Bioanalyzer. The TCR beta CDR3 regions were amplified from the RNA transcripts. A first-round RT-PCR of the TCR CDR3 used the HTBI primer set with the Qiagen OneStep RT-PCR kit. A second multiplex PCR round built the libraries, followed by size selection and purification. Sequencing of the libraries was done on an Illumina HiSeq2000 using paired-end 100 bp reads. As for the original processing: SOAPnuke was used to process the raw data, removing reads that contained adapters or uncalled bases, had a mean Phred below 15, or lacked an exact match to the constant primer or identifier. COPE v1.2.5 was used to merge high-quality paired reads, and clonotypes were defined as unique nucleotide sequences. MiTCR v1.1 was used to align clonotypes to the IMGT TRBV, TRBD and TRBJ reference segments. Analysis was restricted to V-J combinations with a frequency above 0.0001, which covered roughly 99% of repertoires. A TCS score was defined as the ratio of F50 (clonal expansion) to E x V (chaos), with BLOSUM62-based TCRdist applied between CDR3 peptides within each V-J. Welch's t-statistics and random forest reduced fewer than 600 V-J features to about 13, which were used in a naive Bayes classifier (R e1071). TCRdb reran the public reads through fastp at Q25 and MiXCR, keeping productive beta chains. Duplicate CDR3 protein sequences are folded into a single record with the most common DNA and genes. None of the V and J calls come from the authors' own analysis; TCRdb made them. Present in this sample are about 560,000 distinct CDR3 sequences, 40% to 55% of which were seen just once. Together, the top ten hold approximately 8.2% of the sample.

Findings and caveats that apply to the study as a whole: Most expanded thyroid clonotypes (frequency above 0.001) were also found in blood, which suggests that blood repertoires may mirror thyroid immune responses. Ophthalmopathy was separated from stable hyperthyroidism by a 13 V-J signature model, with roughly 88% sensitivity and just over 81% specificity obtained in cross-validation and 80%/75% obtained in testing. In validation, the model predicted progression to ophthalmopathy with over 65% sensitivity and roughly 72% specificity, a median of about six months before onset. Sample size was not statistically predetermined, and blinding of investigators to group allocation was not performed.

The clonotype was recovered from a woman aged 18-29 years with Graves' hyperthyroidism. Donor details come from another sample of the same person, matched by shared clones. Sequencing was carried out using peripheral blood or thyroid tissue (not recorded which).

The DNA sequence is given as TGTGCCAGCAGCTTGTACGAGACAGTGAGCAATCAGCCCCAGCATTTT. It specifies CASSLYETVSNQPQHF. This chain joins TRBV9 to TRBJ1-5, and TRBD1 may be the D gene, going by 5 matching bases. Inclusive of the bounding cysteine and phenylalanine, the CDR3 is 16 residues long. Only the CDR3 part of the read is kept: 48 bases, read in frame from the first base. The germline ends are 15 bases apart after V is trimmed by 4 bases and J by 1 base. CDR1 and CDR2 (SGDLS, YYNGEE) derive from the germline V gene.